The rows below give T cell receptor beta chains drawn from one sample of a study of OX40 agonist ivuxolimab in advanced cancers. Clones were sequenced by immunoSEQ multiplex PCR, and TCRdb holds only the in-frame ones, with some missing. Among about 95,000 clones listed, approximately 85% were seen once. Specimen: CD4+ or CD8+ T cells sorted from blood, collected in a trial of the OX40 agonist ivuxolimab. The receptors shown here come from an adult with an advanced solid tumor such as melanoma, head and neck, liver or kidney cancer. CDR3s include the opening cysteine and the closing phenylalanine or tryptophan. D genes are given only for firm matches. Some rows mark clone size as missing; the rest say once, few, many or name a class of expanded clone.

clone_size | j_call | d_call | v_call | cdr3_aa | cdr3_nt
once | TRBJ2-2 | - | TRBV5-1 | CASSLDVGAGELFF | TGCGCCAGCAGCTTGGACGTGGGGGCCGGGGAGCTGTTTTTT
few | TRBJ2-1 | TRBD1 | TRBV19 | CASTETGARSEQFF | TGTGCCAGTACTGAGACAGGGGCTCGTAGTGAGCAGTTCTTC
few | TRBJ2-7 | - | TRBV6-1 | CASSGESGYEQYF | TGTGCCAGCAGCGGTGAGTCAGGGTACGAGCAGTACTTC
- | TRBJ1-2 | - | TRBV7-9 | CASSFQGSGGLRYGYTF | TGTGCCAGCAGCTTTCAGGGATCTGGGGGGCTTCGCTACGGCTACACCTTC
- | TRBJ2-7 | - | TRBV11-2 | CASSLEAVSYEQYF | TGTGCCAGCAGCTTAGAAGCAGTATCCTACGAGCAGTACTTC
- | TRBJ1-4 | - | TRBV11-3 | CASSSPRTGIGKLFF | TGTGCCAGCAGCTCTCCACGGACGGGCATAGGAAAACTGTTTTTT
- | TRBJ2-7 | - | TRBV5-1 | CASNQEDPDCIF | TGCGCCAGCAACCAAGAGGATCCGGACTGTATCTTC
- | TRBJ2-6 | - | TRBV7-2 | CASKSRVLTAHSGANVLTF | TGTGCCAGCAAATCTAGGGTACTGACAGCTCACTCTGGGGCCAACGTCCTGACTTTC
- | TRBJ2-7 | TRBD2 | TRBV7-8 | CASSHPASGEWEQYF | TGTGCCAGCAGCCACCCGGCTAGCGGGGAATGGGAGCAGTACTTC
- | TRBJ2-3 | - | TRBV27 | CASSPGTATDTQYF | TGTGCCAGCAGTCCGGGGACTGCCACAGATACGCAGTATTTT
once | TRBJ2-7 | TRBD2 | TRBV4-2 | CASSQDMRSGTSPEQYF | TGTGCCAGCAGCCAAGACATGCGATCGGGGACTAGCCCCGAGCAGTACTTC
- | TRBJ2-7 | TRBD2 | TRBV11-2 | CASSPPGLAGYEQYF | TGTGCCAGCAGCCCCCCAGGACTAGCGGGCTACGAGCAGTACTTC
- | TRBJ1-2 | - | TRBV6-5 | CASRGNYGYTF | TGTGCCAGCAGGGGGAACTATGGCTACACCTTC
- | TRBJ2-7 | - | TRBV14 | CASSQLGYEQYF | TGTGCCAGCAGCCAGCTCGGTTACGAGCAGTACTTC
- | TRBJ1-1 | - | TRBV11-2 | CASSLNRVNTEAFF | TGTGCCAGCAGCTTAAACAGGGTGAACACTGAAGCTTTCTTT
- | TRBJ2-7 | - | TRBV7-3 | CASSLHRGNSYEQYF | TGTGCCAGCAGCTTACACCGGGGCAACTCCTACGAGCAGTACTTC
- | TRBJ1-1 | - | TRBV28 | CASTLPTSTRGAFF | TGTGCCAGCACCCTACCGACTAGTACCAGGGGAGCTTTCTTT
- | TRBJ2-4 | - | TRBV4-1 | CASSHPVREAKNIQYF | TGCGCCAGCAGCCACCCCGTAAGGGAAGCCAAAAACATTCAGTACTTC
- | TRBJ2-7 | TRBD2 | TRBV2 | CASSGDSGPVDEQYF | TGTGCCAGCAGTGGGGATAGCGGGCCCGTGGACGAGCAGTACTTC
- | TRBJ2-5 | - | TRBV28 | CASSFSWYQETQYF | TGTGCCAGCAGTTTTAGTTGGTACCAAGAGACCCAGTACTTC
- | TRBJ2-7 | - | TRBV5-5 | CASSLAWGEQYF | TGTGCCAGCAGCTTGGCGTGGGGCGAGCAGTACTTC
once | TRBJ2-7 | - | TRBV2 | CASSEFRSSYEQYF | TGTGCCAGCAGCGAGTTCCGATCCTCCTACGAGCAGTACTTC
once | TRBJ2-7 | TRBD2 | TRBV4-2 | CASSQEWTSGYYEQYF | TGTGCCAGCAGCCAAGAGTGGACTAGCGGTTACTACGAGCAGTACTTC
- | TRBJ2-7 | TRBD2 | TRBV28 | CASSLLAGSYEQYF | TGTGCCAGCAGTTTACTAGCGGGATCCTACGAGCAGTACTTC
- | TRBJ1-1 | TRBD1 | TRBV27 | CASRTYRGSDNTEAFF | TGTGCCAGCAGGACCTACAGGGGTTCTGATAACACTGAAGCTTTCTTT
- | TRBJ2-7 | - | TRBV7-2 | CASSSERTGMGEQYF | TGTGCCAGCAGTTCTGAACGAACAGGGATGGGCGAGCAGTACTTC
- | TRBJ2-3 | TRBD2 | TRBV7-2 | CASSSRTSPDTQYF | TGTGCCAGCAGCTCTCGGACTAGCCCAGATACGCAGTATTTT
- | TRBJ2-1 | - | TRBV19 | CASSPSRGHEQFF | TGTGCCAGTAGTCCTAGTCGAGGCCATGAGCAGTTCTTC
- | TRBJ2-7 | - | TRBV28 | CASSPEESYEQYF | TGTGCCAGCAGTCCGGAGGAGTCCTACGAGCAGTACTTC
- | TRBJ2-5 | TRBD1 | TRBV7-2 | CASSPRTGGAETQYF | TGTGCCAGCAGCCCACGGACAGGGGGCGCCGAGACCCAGTACTTC
- | TRBJ2-7 | TRBD1 | TRBV6-5 | CASSYAGTGTYEQYF | TGTGCCAGCAGTTATGCCGGGACAGGGACCTACGAGCAGTACTTC
- | TRBJ2-5 | TRBD2 | TRBV7-2 | CASSLGGLAEETQYF | TGTGCCAGCAGCTTAGGCGGGCTAGCGGAAGAGACCCAGTACTTC
- | TRBJ1-1 | - | TRBV9 | CASSVVGDSTEAFF | TGTGCCAGCAGCGTAGTAGGGGATTCCACTGAAGCTTTCTTT
- | TRBJ2-1 | TRBD1 | TRBV6-5 | CASSSGGAYNEQFF | TGTGCCAGCAGCTCAGGGGGAGCGTACAATGAGCAGTTCTTC
- | TRBJ2-1 | TRBD2 | TRBV5-1 | CASSLVPGGSPGGEQFF | TGCGCCAGCAGCTTGGTACCGGGAGGGTCTCCTGGGGGTGAGCAGTTCTTC
few | TRBJ2-1 | - | TRBV5-1 | CASSLTGFNEQFF | TGCGCCAGCAGCTTGACAGGGTTTAATGAGCAGTTCTTC
- | TRBJ2-7 | - | TRBV6-6 | CASSSRGPYEQYF | TGTGCCAGCAGTTCCAGGGGACCCTACGAGCAGTACTTC
- | TRBJ2-3 | TRBD1 | TRBV28 | CASSLPGQGTDTQYF | TGTGCCAGCAGTTTACCCGGACAGGGAACAGATACGCAGTATTTT
- | TRBJ1-1 | - | TRBV9 | CASSVVRNTEAFF | TGTGCCAGCAGCGTAGTACGGAACACTGAAGCTTTCTTT
- | TRBJ2-7 | - | TRBV7-2 | CASSSIDSYEQYF | TGTGCCAGCAGCTCCATTGACAGTTACGAGCAGTACTTC
- | TRBJ2-3 | - | TRBV6-6 | CASSYGGTDTQYF | TGTGCCAGCAGTTACGGGGGGACAGATACGCAGTATTTT
once | TRBJ2-1 | - | TRBV7-2 | CASSLVGESSYNEQFF | TGTGCCAGCAGCTTAGTAGGGGAGAGCTCCTACAATGAGCAGTTCTTC
- | TRBJ2-5 | - | TRBV5-1 | CASSVLDTTQETQYF | TGCGCCAGCAGCGTCTTGGACACCACACAAGAGACCCAGTACTTC
once | TRBJ2-1 | - | TRBV7-2 | CASSLGVGADEQFF | TGTGCCAGCAGCTTAGGGGTGGGGGCGGATGAGCAGTTCTTC
- | TRBJ1-2 | - | TRBV28 | CASSLADRWGGYTF | TGTGCCAGCAGTTTAGCCGACAGGTGGGGTGGCTACACCTTC
once | TRBJ2-1 | TRBD2 | TRBV30 | CAWNPGLAGVKEQFF | TGTGCCTGGAACCCTGGACTAGCGGGAGTCAAAGAGCAGTTCTTC
- | TRBJ2-6 | - | TRBV2 | CASRERGFPFSGANVLTF | TGTGCCAGCAGAGAAAGAGGGTTCCCCTTCTCTGGGGCCAACGTCCTGACTTTC
once | TRBJ2-7 | TRBD1 | TRBV2 | CASNPGQSYEQYF | TGTGCCAGCAACCCGGGACAGTCCTACGAGCAGTACTTC
- | TRBJ2-1 | - | TRBV19 | CASSTSYDQPMGSYNEQFF | TGTGCCAGTAGTACGTCTTACGACCAGCCCATGGGCTCCTACAATGAGCAGTTCTTC
- | TRBJ2-3 | - | TRBV7-8 | CASSLPLRELPDTQYF | TGTGCCAGCAGCCTCCCCCTCCGGGAGCTCCCGGATACGCAGTATTTT